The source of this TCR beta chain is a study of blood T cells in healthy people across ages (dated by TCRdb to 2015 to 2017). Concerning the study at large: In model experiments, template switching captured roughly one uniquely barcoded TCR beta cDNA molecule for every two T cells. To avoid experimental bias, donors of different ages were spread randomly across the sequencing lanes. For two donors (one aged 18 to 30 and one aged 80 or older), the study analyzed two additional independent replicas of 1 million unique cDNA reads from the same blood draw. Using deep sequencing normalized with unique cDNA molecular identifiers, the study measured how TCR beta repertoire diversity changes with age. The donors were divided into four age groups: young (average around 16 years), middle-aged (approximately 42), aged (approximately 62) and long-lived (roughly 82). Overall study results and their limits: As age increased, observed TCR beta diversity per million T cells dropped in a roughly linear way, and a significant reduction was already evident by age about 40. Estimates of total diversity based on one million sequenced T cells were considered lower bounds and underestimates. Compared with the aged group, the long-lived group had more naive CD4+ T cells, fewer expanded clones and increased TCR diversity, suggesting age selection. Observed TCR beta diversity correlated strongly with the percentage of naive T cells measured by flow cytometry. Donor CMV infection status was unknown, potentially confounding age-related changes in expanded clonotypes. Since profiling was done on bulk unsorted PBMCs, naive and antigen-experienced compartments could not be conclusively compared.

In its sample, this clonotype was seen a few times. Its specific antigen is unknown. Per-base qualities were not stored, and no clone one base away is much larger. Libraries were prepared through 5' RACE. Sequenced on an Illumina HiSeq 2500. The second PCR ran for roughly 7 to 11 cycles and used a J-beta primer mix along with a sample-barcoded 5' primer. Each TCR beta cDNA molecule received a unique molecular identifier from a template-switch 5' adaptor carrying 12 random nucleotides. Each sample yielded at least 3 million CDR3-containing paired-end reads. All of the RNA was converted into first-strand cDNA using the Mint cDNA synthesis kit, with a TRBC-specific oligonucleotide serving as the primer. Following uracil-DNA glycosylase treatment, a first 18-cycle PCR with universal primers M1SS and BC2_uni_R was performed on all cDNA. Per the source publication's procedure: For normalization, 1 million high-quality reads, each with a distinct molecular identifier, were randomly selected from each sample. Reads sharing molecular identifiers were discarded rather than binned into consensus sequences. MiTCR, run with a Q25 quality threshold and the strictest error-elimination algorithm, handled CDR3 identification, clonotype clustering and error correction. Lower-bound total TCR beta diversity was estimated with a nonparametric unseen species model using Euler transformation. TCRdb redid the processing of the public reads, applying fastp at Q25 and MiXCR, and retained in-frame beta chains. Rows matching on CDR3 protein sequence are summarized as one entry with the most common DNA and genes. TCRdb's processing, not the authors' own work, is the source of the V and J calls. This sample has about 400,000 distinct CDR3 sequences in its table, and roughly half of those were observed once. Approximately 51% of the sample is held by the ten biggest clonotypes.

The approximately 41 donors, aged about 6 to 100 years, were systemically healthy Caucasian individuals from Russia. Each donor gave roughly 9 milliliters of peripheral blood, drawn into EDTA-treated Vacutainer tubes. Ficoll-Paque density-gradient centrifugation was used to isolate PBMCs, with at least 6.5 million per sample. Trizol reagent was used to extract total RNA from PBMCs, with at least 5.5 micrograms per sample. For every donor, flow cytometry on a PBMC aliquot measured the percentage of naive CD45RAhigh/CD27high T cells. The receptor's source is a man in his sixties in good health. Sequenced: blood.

The nucleotide sequence reads TGTGCCAGCAGGAGGGAAAGCTCTTACAACTATGGCTACACCTTC. Its amino acids are CASRRESSYNYGYTF. The chain employs TRBV27 and TRBJ1-2; no confident D gene assignment can be made. CDR1 and CDR2 are read off the germline V gene (reference sequence) as MNHEY and SMNVEV. From the cysteine through the phenylalanine, the CDR3 covers 15 amino acids. Only the CDR3 DNA is retained, 45 bases long and in frame from the first base. A distance of 16 bases separates the germline ends of V and J, which lose 6 bases and 2 bases respectively.